This T cell receptor beta chain was recovered during a study of blood T cell repertoires in COVID-19. Sequencing used immunoSEQ multiplex PCR; TCRdb keeps in-frame clones, though not all of them. The sample comprises 65,000 to 80,000 clones, about nine tenths of which are singletons, and just over 9% rests with the top ten. The receptor's source is a human donor in a cohort sampled during active COVID-19. Sequencing input: peripheral blood.

In nucleotides, the CDR3 is TGTGCCAGCAGCTTAGGTACTAGCACCCATGATCCGCAGTATTTT. It translates to CASSLGTSTHDPQYF. The chain couples TRBV11-3 to TRBJ2-3; D might be TRBD2 (6 bases). The germline V and J ends were trimmed by 1 base and 10 bases, with 18 bases remaining between them. Germline lookup yields CDR1 SGHNT and CDR2 YENEEA. The CDR3 covers 15 residues.